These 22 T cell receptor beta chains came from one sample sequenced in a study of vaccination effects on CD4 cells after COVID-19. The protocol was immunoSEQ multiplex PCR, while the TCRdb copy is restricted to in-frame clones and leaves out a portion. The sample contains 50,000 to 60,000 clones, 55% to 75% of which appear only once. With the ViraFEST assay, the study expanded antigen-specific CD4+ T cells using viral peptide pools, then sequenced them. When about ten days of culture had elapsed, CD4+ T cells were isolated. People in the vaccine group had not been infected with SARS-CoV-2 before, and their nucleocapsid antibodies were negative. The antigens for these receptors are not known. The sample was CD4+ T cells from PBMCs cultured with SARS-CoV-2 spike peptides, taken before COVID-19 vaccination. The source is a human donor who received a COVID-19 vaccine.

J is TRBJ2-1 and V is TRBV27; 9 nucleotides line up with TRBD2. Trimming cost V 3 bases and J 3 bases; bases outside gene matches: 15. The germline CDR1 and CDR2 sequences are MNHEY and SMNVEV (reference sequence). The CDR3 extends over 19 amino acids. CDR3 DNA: TGTGCCAGCAGTTTCCGGGCGGGAGGGCTGAGACAGGGCTACAATGAGCAGTTCTTC. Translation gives CASSFRAGGLRQGYNEQFF.

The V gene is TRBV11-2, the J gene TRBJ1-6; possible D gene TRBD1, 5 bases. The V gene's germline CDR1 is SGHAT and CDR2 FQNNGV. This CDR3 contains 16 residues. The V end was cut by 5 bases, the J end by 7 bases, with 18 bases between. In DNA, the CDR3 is TGTGCCAGCAGCAAAGGGGCGGGGACTAAGAATTCACCCCTCCACTTT. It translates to CASSKGAGTKNSPLHF.

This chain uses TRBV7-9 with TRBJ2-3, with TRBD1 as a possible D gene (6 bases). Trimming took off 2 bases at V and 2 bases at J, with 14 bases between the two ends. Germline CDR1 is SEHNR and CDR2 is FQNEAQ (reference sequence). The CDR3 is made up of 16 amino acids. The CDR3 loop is CASSLYSGGHTDTQYF. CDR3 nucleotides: TGTGCCAGCAGCTTATATAGTGGGGGCCACACAGATACGCAGTATTTT. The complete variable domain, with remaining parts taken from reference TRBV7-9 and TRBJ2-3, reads DTGVSQNPRHKITKRGQNVTFRCDPISEHNRLYWYRQTLGQGPEFLTYFQNEAQLEKSRLLSDRFSAERPKGSFSTLEIQRTEQGDSAMYLCASSLYSGGHTDTQYFGPGTRLTVL.

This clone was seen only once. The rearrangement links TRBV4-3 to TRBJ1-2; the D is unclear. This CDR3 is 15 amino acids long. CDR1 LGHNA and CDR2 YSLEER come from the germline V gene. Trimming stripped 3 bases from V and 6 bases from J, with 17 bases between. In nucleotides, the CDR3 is TGCGCCAGCAGCCAGGCTCGGACGGAAACTAATGGCTACACCTTC. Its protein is CASSQARTETNGYTF.

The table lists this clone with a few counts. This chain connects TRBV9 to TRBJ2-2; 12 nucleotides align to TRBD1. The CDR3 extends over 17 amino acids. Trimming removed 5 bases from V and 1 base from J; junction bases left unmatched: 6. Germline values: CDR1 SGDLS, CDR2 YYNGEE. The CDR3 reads CASSVGTGGWNTGELFF. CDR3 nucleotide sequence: TGTGCCAGCAGTGTCGGGACAGGGGGCTGGAACACCGGGGAGCTGTTTTTT.

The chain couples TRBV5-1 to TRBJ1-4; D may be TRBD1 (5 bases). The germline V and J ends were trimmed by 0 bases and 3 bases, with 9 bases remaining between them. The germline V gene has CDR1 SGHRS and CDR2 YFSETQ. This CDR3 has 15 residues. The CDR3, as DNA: TGCGCCAGCAGCTTGGGGGGCAGATCTAATGAAAAACTGTTTTTT. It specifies CASSLGGRSNEKLFF.

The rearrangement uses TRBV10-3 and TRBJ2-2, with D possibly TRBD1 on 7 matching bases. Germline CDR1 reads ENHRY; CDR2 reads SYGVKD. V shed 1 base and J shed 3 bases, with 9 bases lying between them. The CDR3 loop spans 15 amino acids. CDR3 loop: CAISEWRGHTGELFF. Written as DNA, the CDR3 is TGTGCCATCAGTGAGTGGAGGGGGCACACCGGGGAGCTGTTTTTT.

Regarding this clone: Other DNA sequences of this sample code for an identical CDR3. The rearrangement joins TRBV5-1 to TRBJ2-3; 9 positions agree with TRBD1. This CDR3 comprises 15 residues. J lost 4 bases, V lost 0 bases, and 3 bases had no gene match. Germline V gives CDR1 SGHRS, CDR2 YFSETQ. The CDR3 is CASSLGRQGADTQYF. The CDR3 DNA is TGCGCCAGCAGCTTGGGGAGACAGGGGGCAGATACGCAGTATTTT.

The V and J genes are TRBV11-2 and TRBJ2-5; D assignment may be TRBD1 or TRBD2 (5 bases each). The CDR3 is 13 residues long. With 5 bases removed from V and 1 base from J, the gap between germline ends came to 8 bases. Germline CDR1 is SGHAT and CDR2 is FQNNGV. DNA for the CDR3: TGTGCCAGCAGCCGGGACGGCCAAGAGACCCAGTACTTC. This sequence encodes CASSRDGQETQYF.

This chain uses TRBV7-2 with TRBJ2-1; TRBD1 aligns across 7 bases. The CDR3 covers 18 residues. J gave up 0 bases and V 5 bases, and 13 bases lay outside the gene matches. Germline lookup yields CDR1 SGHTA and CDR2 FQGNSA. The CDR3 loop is CASSPRDSILSSYNEQFF. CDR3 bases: TGTGCCAGCAGCCCCCGGGACAGCATCTTAAGCTCCTACAATGAGCAGTTCTTC.

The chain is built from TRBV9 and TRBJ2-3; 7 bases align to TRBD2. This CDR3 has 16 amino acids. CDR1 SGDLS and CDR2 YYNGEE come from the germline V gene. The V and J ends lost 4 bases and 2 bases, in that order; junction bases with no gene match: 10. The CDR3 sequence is CASSSEGAGVTDTQYF. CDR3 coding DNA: TGTGCCAGCAGCTCCGAAGGGGCGGGAGTCACAGATACGCAGTATTTT.

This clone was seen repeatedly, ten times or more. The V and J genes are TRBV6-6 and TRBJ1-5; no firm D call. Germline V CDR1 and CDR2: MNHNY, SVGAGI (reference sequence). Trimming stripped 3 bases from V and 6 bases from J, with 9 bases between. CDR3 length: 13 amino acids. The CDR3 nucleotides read TGTGCCAGCAGTTATGGCTCGGGTCAGCCCCAGCATTTT. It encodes CASSYGSGQPQHF.

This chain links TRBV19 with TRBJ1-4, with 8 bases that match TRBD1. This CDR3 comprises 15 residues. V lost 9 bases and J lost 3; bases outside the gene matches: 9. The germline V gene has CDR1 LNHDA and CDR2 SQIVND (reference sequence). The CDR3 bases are TGTGCCAGCCTCGACAGGGGAGACTCTAATGAAAAACTGTTTTTT. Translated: CASLDRGDSNEKLFF.

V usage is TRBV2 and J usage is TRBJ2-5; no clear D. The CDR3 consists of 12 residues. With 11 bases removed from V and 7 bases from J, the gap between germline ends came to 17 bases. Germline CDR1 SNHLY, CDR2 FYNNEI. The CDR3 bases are TGTGCCGCCTCACAGTCCCCGGGGACCCAGTACTTC. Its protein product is CAASQSPGTQYF.

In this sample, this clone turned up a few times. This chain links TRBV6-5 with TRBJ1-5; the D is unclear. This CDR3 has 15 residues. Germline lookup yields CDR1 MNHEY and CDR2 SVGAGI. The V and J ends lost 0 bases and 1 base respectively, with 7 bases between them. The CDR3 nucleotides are TGTGCCAGCAGTTACTCGACACAAAGCAATCAGCCCCAGCATTTT. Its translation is CASSYSTQSNQPQHF.

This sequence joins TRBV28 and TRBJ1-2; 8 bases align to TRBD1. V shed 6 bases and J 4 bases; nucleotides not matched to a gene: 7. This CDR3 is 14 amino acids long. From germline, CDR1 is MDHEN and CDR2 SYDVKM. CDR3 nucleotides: TGTGCCAGCAGACCTCACGACAGGGGCTATGGCTACACCTTC. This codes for CASRPHDRGYGYTF.

CDR3: CASSWDRSADTQYF. The CDR3 DNA reads TGTGCCAGCAGCTGGGACAGGTCTGCAGATACGCAGTATTTT. The gene calls are TRBV5-4 and TRBJ2-3; the match to TRBD1 covers 8 bases. V shed 3 bases and J 4 bases; nucleotides not matched to a gene: 4. This CDR3 spans 14 amino acids. Germline V CDR1 and CDR2: SGHNT, YYREEE (reference sequence). Drawing the rest from reference TRBV5-4 and TRBJ2-3, the complete variable domain is ETGVTQSPTHLIKTRGQQVTLRCSSQSGHNTVSWYQQALGQGPQFIFQYYREEENGRGNFPPRFSGLQFPNYSSELNVNALELDDSALYLCASSWDRSADTQYFGPGTRLTVL.

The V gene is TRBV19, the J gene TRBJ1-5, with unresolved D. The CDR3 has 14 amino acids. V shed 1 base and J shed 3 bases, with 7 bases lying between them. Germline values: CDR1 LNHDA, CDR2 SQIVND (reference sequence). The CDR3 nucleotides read TGTGCCAGTAGTATAGGAGGTAACAATCAGCCCCAGCATTTT. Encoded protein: CASSIGGNNQPQHF.

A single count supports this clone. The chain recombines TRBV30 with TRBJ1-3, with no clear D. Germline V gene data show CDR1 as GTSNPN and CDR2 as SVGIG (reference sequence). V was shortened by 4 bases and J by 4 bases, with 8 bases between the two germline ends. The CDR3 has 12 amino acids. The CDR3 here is CAWKFLGNTIYF. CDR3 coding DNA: TGTGCCTGGAAATTCTTGGGAAACACCATATATTTT.

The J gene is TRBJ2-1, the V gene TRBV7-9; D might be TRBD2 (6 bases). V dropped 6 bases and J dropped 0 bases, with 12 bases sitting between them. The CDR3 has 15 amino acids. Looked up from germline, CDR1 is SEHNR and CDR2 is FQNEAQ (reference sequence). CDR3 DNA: TGTGCCAGCAGTTGGGACTTGAGCTCCTACAATGAGCAGTTCTTC. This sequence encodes CASSWDLSSYNEQFF.

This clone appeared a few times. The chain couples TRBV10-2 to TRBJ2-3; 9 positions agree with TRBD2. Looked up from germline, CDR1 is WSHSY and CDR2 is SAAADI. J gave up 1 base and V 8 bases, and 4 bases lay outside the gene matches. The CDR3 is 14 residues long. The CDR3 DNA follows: TGCGCCAGCGCATCTAGCGGGGGCACAGATACGCAGTATTTT. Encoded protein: CASASSGGTDTQYF.

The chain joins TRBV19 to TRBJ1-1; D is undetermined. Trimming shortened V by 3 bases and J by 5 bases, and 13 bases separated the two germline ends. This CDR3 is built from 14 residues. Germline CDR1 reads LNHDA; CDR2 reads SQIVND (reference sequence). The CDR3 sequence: CASSIGKGGTEAFF. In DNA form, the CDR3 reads TGTGCCAGTAGTATCGGTAAGGGAGGGACTGAAGCTTTCTTT. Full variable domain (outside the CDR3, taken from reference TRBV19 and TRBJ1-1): DGGITQSPKYLFRKEGQNVTLSCEQNLNHDAMYWYRQDPGQGLRLIYYSQIVNDFQKGDIAEGYSVSREKKESFPLTVTSAQKNPTAFYLCASSIGKGGTEAFFGQGTRLTVV.